The 14 T cell receptor beta chains below all came from one sample that was sequenced in a study of T cell changes during pregnancy in multiple sclerosis. Using immunoSEQ multiplex PCR, the repertoire was profiled, and TCRdb retains in-frame clones only, with some absent. The table records roughly 100,000 clones, almost 95% of them present only once. The input for sequencing was peripheral blood, taken after pregnancy. These receptors were taken from a female donor with multiple sclerosis, enrolled in a pregnancy study.

The count of this clone is one. The chain employs TRBV19 and TRBJ2-7; maybe TRBD1 (5 bases). The V and J ends lost 1 base and 0 bases respectively, with 22 bases between them. The CDR3 length is 19 residues. CDR1 is LNHDA, CDR2 SQIVND, per germline (reference sequence). CDR3 protein: CASSIALRATGGSSYEQYF. The CDR3 region has the DNA TGTGCCAGTAGTATAGCTCTCCGGGCCACAGGTGGAAGCTCCTACGAGCAGTACTTC.

The chain combines TRBV5-1 with TRBJ2-7, with 10 bases lining up with TRBD2. Germline trimming cut 0 bases from V and 0 bases from J; bases unmatched to any gene: 3. Looked up from germline, CDR1 is SGHRS and CDR2 is YFSETQ. The length of the CDR3 is 16 residues. CDR3 sequence reads: CASSLELAGFSYEQYF. The CDR3, as DNA: TGCGCCAGCAGCTTGGAACTAGCGGGGTTCTCCTACGAGCAGTACTTC.

The chain joins TRBV30 to TRBJ2-5; 9 bases line up with TRBD1. The junction had 6 bases not matched to a gene; V was cut back by 2 bases and J by 11 bases. The germline V gene has CDR1 GTSNPN and CDR2 SVGIG (reference sequence). This CDR3 has 12 residues. CDR3 residues: CAWSTGGDVQYF. CDR3 bases: TGTGCCTGGAGTACAGGGGGCGATGTGCAGTACTTC.

The gene calls are TRBV29-1 and TRBJ1-1, with 7 bases fitting TRBD1. Unmatched junction bases numbered 12, after V lost 7 bases and J lost 1 base. The V gene's germline CDR1 is SQVTM and CDR2 ANQGSEA. This CDR3 is built from 15 residues. The CDR3 here is CSAETGVGGNTEAFF. CDR3 DNA: TGCAGCGCCGAAACAGGGGTCGGCGGGAACACTGAAGCTTTCTTT.

The CDR3 DNA reads as TGTGCCAGCTCAATACAAAGCTACAATGAGCAGTTCTTC. It encodes CASSIQSYNEQFF. The V call is TRBV18, the J call TRBJ2-1; D not certain. Germline V CDR1 and CDR2: KGHSH, LQKENI. The CDR3 has 13 residues. Trimming took off 5 bases at V and 3 bases at J, with 8 bases between the two ends.

The sample holds one count of this clone. The V gene is TRBV19, the J gene TRBJ1-2; unclear D gene. The CDR3 runs 12 residues. Germline loops: CDR1 LNHDA, CDR2 SQIVND (reference sequence). With 1 base removed from V and 8 bases from J, the gap between germline ends came to 8 bases. The CDR3 reads CASSIVGDGYTF. CDR3 nucleotides: TGTGCCAGTAGTATAGTGGGAGACGGCTACACCTTC.

This chain uses TRBV10-2 with TRBJ2-1; 7 bases are shared with TRBD1. CDR1 and CDR2 from the germline V gene are WSHSY and SAAADI. With 6 bases clipped from V and 8 bases from J, the junction kept 7 bases outside the gene matches. The CDR3 spans 13 residues. DNA for the CDR3: TGCGCCAGCAGCCCCTTGACAGGGTATGAGCAGTTCTTC. Translated, it gives CASSPLTGYEQFF.

This sequence joins TRBV30 and TRBJ2-3; D gene unclear. Trimming took off 5 bases at V and 4 bases at J, with 16 bases between the two ends. In germline, CDR1 is GTSNPN, CDR2 SVGIG (reference sequence). The CDR3 loop spans 14 amino acids. The CDR3 here is CAWGPPGVSDTQYF. The CDR3 region has the DNA TGTGCCTGGGGCCCTCCCGGAGTATCAGATACGCAGTATTTT.

This chain connects TRBV9 to TRBJ2-1; TRBD2 matches 8 bases. V dropped 0 bases and J dropped 1; count of bases not matched to a gene: 12. The CDR3 runs to 19 residues. CDR1 is SGDLS and CDR2 is YYNGEE in the germline V gene. CDR3 residues: CASSVDVAGLLRSYNEQFF. DNA for the CDR3: TGTGCCAGCAGCGTAGATGTAGCGGGGTTACTCAGGTCCTACAATGAGCAGTTCTTC. Based on the CDR3 plus reference TRBV9 and TRBJ2-1, the full variable domain is DSGVTQTPKHLITATGQRVTLRCSPRSGDLSVYWYQQSLDQGLQFLIQYYNGEERAKGNILERFSAQQFPDLHSELNLSSLELGDSALYFCASSVDVAGLLRSYNEQFFGPGTRLTVL.

The chain couples TRBV4-2 to TRBJ2-7; a possible D gene is TRBD2 (6 bases). The CDR3 spans 16 residues. V lost 0 bases and J 2 bases, leaving 14 bases between the germline ends. The germline V gene has CDR1 LGHNA and CDR2 YNFKEQ. The CDR3: CASSQDIASVTYEQYF. CDR3 DNA: TGTGCCAGCAGCCAAGACATAGCTAGCGTAACCTACGAGCAGTACTTC.

This clone was seen only once. V gene TRBV7-9 combines with J gene TRBJ2-7; D gene unclear. Trimming shortened V by 5 bases and J by 5 bases, and 7 bases separated the two germline ends. Germline V lookup: CDR1 SEHNR, CDR2 FQNEAQ (reference sequence). This CDR3 spans 11 amino acids. The CDR3 sequence is CASSPKNEQYF. The CDR3 bases are TGTGCCAGCAGCCCCAAAAACGAGCAGTACTTC.

The CDR3 protein is CASSLESPAYEQYF. In DNA form, the CDR3 reads TGTGCCAGCAGCTTAGAGAGCCCCGCCTACGAGCAGTACTTC. The chain is built from TRBV7-8 and TRBJ2-7; D unclear. This CDR3 is built from 14 residues. Germline V gene data show CDR1 as SGHVS and CDR2 as FQNEAQ. The V end lost 1 base, the J end lost 2 bases, and 9 bases lay between the germline ends.

The chain couples TRBV5-5 to TRBJ2-3, with D possibly TRBD1 on 5 matching bases. CDR3 length: 16 amino acids. V lost 2 bases and J 3 bases, leaving 16 bases between the germline ends. Per the germline V gene, CDR1 is SGHKS and CDR2 is YYEKEE (reference sequence). The CDR3 sequence: CASSFVPQGNTDTQYF. CDR3 DNA: TGTGCCAGCAGCTTCGTCCCGCAGGGAAATACAGATACGCAGTATTTT.

The gene calls are TRBV7-2 and TRBJ1-4; no definite D call. Germline CDR1 and CDR2: SGHTA and FQGNSA. The length of the CDR3 is 16 residues. V was clipped by 0 bases and J by 5 bases, with 13 bases between them. The CDR3 sequence is CASSLARTVANEKLFF. CDR3 DNA: TGTGCCAGCAGCTTAGCGAGAACAGTTGCGAATGAAAAACTGTTTTTT.